Listed below are T cell receptor beta chains from one sample, sequenced in a study of OX40 agonist ivuxolimab in advanced cancers. The table came from immunoSEQ multiplex PCR; TCRdb's copy has only in-frame clones and leaves some out. Among about 64,000 clones listed, approximately 90% were seen once. Sequencing was performed on CD4+ or CD8+ T cells sorted from blood, taken in a trial of the OX40 agonist ivuxolimab. All receptors derive from an adult with an advanced solid tumor such as melanoma, head and neck, liver or kidney cancer. Both conserved end residues are part of each CDR3. The D gene is left open where the match is weak. For some rows the clone size is stated as once, few or many, or as a class when expanded; others skip it.

TRBD1,TRBJ2-1,NA,TRBV5-4,TGTGCCAGCAGGACAGGGGCTGACAGCTCCTACAATGAGCAGTTCTTC,CASRTGADSSYNEQFF
NA,TRBJ1-1,NA,TRBV12-5,TGTGCTAGTGGTTTGTTCCCCGGTACCGACAGGTTAAACACTGAAGCTTTCTTT,CASGLFPGTDRLNTEAFF
NA,TRBJ1-4,once,TRBV4-2,TGTGCCAGCAGCCCCACAGGACGGAATGAAAAACTGTTTTTT,CASSPTGRNEKLFF
NA,TRBJ2-2,NA,TRBV9,TGTGCCAGCAGCGTAGGAGGGGCGAACACCGGGGAGCTGTTTTTT,CASSVGGANTGELFF
TRBD2,TRBJ2-3,NA,TRBV4-1,TGCGCCAGCAGCCAACCGACTAGCGGGAGGACGGATACGCAGTATTTT,CASSQPTSGRTDTQYF
NA,TRBJ2-7,NA,TRBV6-5,TGTGCCAGCAGTTTAGGGGGGAGGAAGTACGAGCAGTACTTC,CASSLGGRKYEQYF
NA,TRBJ1-1,NA,TRBV5-1,TGCGCCAGCAGCTCGCAACGGACAGCGAACACTGAAGCTTTCTTT,CASSSQRTANTEAFF
TRBD1,TRBJ2-1,NA,TRBV5-1,TGCGCCAGCAGCTTGGCGACAGGGTACAATGAGCAGTTCTTC,CASSLATGYNEQFF
NA,TRBJ1-5,once,TRBV7-2,TGTGCTAGCAGCTTAGCGCGGGGGGCGGGTCAGCCCCAGCATTTT,CASSLARGAGQPQHF
NA,TRBJ1-5,NA,TRBV9,TGTGCCAGCAGCGTAGGTGATAGGGACAATCAGCCCCAGCATTTT,CASSVGDRDNQPQHF
NA,TRBJ1-2,NA,TRBV9,TGTGCCAGCAGCGTAGGGCGGTCGGAGGTATATGGCTACACCTTC,CASSVGRSEVYGYTF
NA,TRBJ1-5,NA,TRBV16,TGTGCCAGCAGCCGGCAGGGGAAGATGCAGCCCCAGCATTTT,CASSRQGKMQPQHF
NA,TRBJ2-1,NA,TRBV11-3,TGTGCCAGCAGCTTAGGTGGCCACGGTGAGCAGTTCTTC,CASSLGGHGEQFF
TRBD1,TRBJ2-4,NA,TRBV18,TGTGCCAGCTCACCGACAGGGGGGTCCAAAAACATTCAGTACTTC,CASSPTGGSKNIQYF
NA,TRBJ2-2,few,TRBV18,TGTGCCAGCTCATCCCAGGGGCCGAACACCGGGGAGCTGTTTTTT,CASSSQGPNTGELFF
NA,TRBJ1-2,once,TRBV10-2,TGCGCCAGCAGTGTGGGTAACATCAACTATGGCTACACCTTC,CASSVGNINYGYTF
TRBD1,TRBJ1-1,NA,TRBV6-6,TGTGCCAGCAGTTTCGACAGGGGTGGCACTGAAGCTTTCTTT,CASSFDRGGTEAFF
NA,TRBJ2-5,NA,TRBV5-5,TGTGCCAGCAGCTTGGCCCCTAGAAAAGAGACCCAGTACTTC,CASSLAPRKETQYF
TRBD2,TRBJ2-7,NA,TRBV7-2,TGTGCCAGCAGCCCACAAGCGGGAGGGAGCCCCTACGAGCAGTACTTC,CASSPQAGGSPYEQYF
NA,TRBJ1-1,NA,TRBV6-1,TGTGCCAGCAGTGAAGGGGTCTCGAACACTGAAGCTTTCTTT,CASSEGVSNTEAFF
TRBD2,TRBJ2-3,NA,TRBV5-1,TGCGCCAGCAGCTCTACCGGGACTAGCGGGAGAGATACGCAGTATTTT,CASSSTGTSGRDTQYF
NA,TRBJ1-3,NA,TRBV7-2,TGTGCCAGCAGCCCCACCACTGGAAACACCATATATTTT,CASSPTTGNTIYF
TRBD1,TRBJ1-2,NA,TRBV10-3,TGTGCCATCCTAGGACAGGGGGCGCGTTATGGCTACACCTTC,CAILGQGARYGYTF
NA,TRBJ1-1,NA,TRBV6-4,TGTGCCAGCAGTGACAGCGGGGGAGCGAACACTGAAGCTTTCTTT,CASSDSGGANTEAFF
NA,TRBJ2-7,NA,TRBV27,TGTGCCAGCAGACTCCACACTTACTCCTACGAGCAGTACTTC,CASRLHTYSYEQYF
TRBD1,TRBJ2-2,NA,TRBV2,TGTGCCAGCAGTCACGGACAGGGTTGGACCGGGGAGCTGTTTTTT,CASSHGQGWTGELFF
NA,TRBJ1-1,few,TRBV19,TGTGCCAGTTTCGTGTCTAGGGACACTGAAGCTTTCTTT,CASFVSRDTEAFF
TRBD1,TRBJ2-5,NA,TRBV5-1,TGCGCCAGCAGCTTGGAACGGACAGGGTATCCGGAGACCCAGTACTTC,CASSLERTGYPETQYF
TRBD2,TRBJ2-2,NA,TRBV5-1,TGCGCCAGCAGCTTGGGCGGGCTAGCGGCTCAGAACACCGGGGAGCTGTTTTTT,CASSLGGLAAQNTGELFF
NA,TRBJ1-5,NA,TRBV6-6,TGTGCCAGCAAAGAAATTGCTGGCAATCAGCCCCAGCATTTT,CASKEIAGNQPQHF
NA,TRBJ2-1,NA,TRBV10-1,TGCGCCAGCAGTGCGCCGGGGGCTTCATACAATGAGCAGTTCTTC,CASSAPGASYNEQFF
NA,TRBJ2-1,NA,TRBV25-1,TGTGCCAGCAGGTCCGCCTTGAGCACCAATGAGCAGTTCTTC,CASRSALSTNEQFF
NA,TRBJ1-5,NA,TRBV6-5,TGTGCCAGCAGTAGTGTGAGGACACTGCATTTT,CASSSVRTLHF
TRBD2,TRBJ2-2,NA,TRBV5-4,TGTGCCAGCAGCTTGGGTAGCGGGAGTACCGGGGAGCTGTTTTTT,CASSLGSGSTGELFF
NA,TRBJ2-5,NA,TRBV30,TGTGCCTGGAGTGTTCTGCAAGAGACCCAGTACTTC,CAWSVLQETQYF
NA,TRBJ1-2,NA,TRBV14,TGTGCCAGCAGCCAAGCTCAGACAGGAACCTATGGCTACACCTTC,CASSQAQTGTYGYTF
NA,TRBJ1-2,NA,TRBV30,TGTGCCTGGAGTCTAGGGGCGGGTGGCTACACCTTC,CAWSLGAGGYTF
TRBD2,TRBJ2-7,NA,TRBV18,TGTGCCAGCTCACCCGGGACTAGCGGCGTGGGCGAGCAGTACTTC,CASSPGTSGVGEQYF
NA,TRBJ2-6,NA,TRBV4-3,TGCGCCAGCAGCCGAACATACAGGGAAGCTGGGGCCAACGTCCTGACTTTC,CASSRTYREAGANVLTF
NA,TRBJ2-1,NA,TRBV27,TGTGCCAGCAGTCTAACAGGGGAGGCGTACAATGAGCAGTTCTTC,CASSLTGEAYNEQFF
TRBD1,TRBJ2-4,once,TRBV19,TGTGCCAGTAGTACCCGACAGGGGGATATAGCCAAAAACATTCAGTACTTC,CASSTRQGDIAKNIQYF
TRBD2,TRBJ2-3,NA,TRBV19,TGTGCCAGTAGTACCCGGACTAGCGGGAGGGATACGCAGTATTTT,CASSTRTSGRDTQYF
NA,TRBJ1-2,NA,TRBV5-6,TGTGCCAGCAGCTTGGGGATAGGAGGGAACTATGGCTACACCTTC,CASSLGIGGNYGYTF
TRBD2,TRBJ2-1,once,TRBV2,TGTGCCAGCGTTCCACGACTAGCGGGTTACAATGAGCAGTTCTTC,CASVPRLAGYNEQFF
NA,TRBJ1-1,NA,TRBV4-2,TGTGCCAGCAGCCAAGTCGCGGGGACTGAAGCTTTCTTT,CASSQVAGTEAFF
TRBD2,TRBJ2-1,NA,TRBV6-5,TGTGCCAGCAGCCCAACAGCGGGAGCTCCAAATGAGCAGTTCTTC,CASSPTAGAPNEQFF
NA,TRBJ2-5,NA,TRBV5-1,TGCGCCAGCAGCTTGACCCAAGAGACCCAGTACTTC,CASSLTQETQYF
TRBD2,TRBJ2-3,NA,TRBV15,TGTGCCACCAGCAGAACTAGCGGGAGCACAGATACGCAGTATTTT,CATSRTSGSTDTQYF
NA,TRBJ1-5,once,TRBV28,TGTGCCAGCACCCCGCTATTTGGCAATCAGCCCCAGCATTTT,CASTPLFGNQPQHF
NA,TRBJ1-4,NA,TRBV9,TGTGCCAGCAGCGTAGGATCAGAGAATTATGAAAAACTGTTTTTT,CASSVGSENYEKLFF